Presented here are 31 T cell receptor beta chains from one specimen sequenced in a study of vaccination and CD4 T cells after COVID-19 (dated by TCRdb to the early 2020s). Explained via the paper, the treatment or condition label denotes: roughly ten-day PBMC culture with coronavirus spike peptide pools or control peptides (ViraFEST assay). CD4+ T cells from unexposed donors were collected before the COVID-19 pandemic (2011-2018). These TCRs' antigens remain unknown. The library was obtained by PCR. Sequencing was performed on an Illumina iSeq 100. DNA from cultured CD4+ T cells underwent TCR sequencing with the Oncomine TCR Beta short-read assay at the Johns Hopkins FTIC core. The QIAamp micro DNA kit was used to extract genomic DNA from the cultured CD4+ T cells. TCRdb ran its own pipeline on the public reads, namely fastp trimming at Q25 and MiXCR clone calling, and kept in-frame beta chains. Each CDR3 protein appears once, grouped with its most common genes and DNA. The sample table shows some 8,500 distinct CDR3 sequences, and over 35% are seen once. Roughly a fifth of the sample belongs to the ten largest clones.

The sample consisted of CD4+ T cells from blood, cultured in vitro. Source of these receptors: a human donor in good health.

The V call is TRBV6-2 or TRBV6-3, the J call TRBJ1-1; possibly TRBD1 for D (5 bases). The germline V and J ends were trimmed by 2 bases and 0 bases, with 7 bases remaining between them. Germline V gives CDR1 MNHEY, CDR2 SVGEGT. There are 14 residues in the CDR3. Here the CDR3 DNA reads TGTGCCAGCAGTTACGACAGCATGAACACTGAAGCTTTCTTT. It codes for CASSYDSMNTEAFF.

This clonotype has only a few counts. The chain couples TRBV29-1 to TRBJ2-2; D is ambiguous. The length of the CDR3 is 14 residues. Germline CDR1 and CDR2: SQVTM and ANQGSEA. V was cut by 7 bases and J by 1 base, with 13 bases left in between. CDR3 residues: CSAGRGRNTGELFF. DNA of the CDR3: TGCAGCGCCGGTCGCGGACGGAACACCGGGGAGCTGTTTTTT.

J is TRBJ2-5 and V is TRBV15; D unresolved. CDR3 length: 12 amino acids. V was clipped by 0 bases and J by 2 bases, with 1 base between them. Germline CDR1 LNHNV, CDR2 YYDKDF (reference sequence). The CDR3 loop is CATSRDQETQYF. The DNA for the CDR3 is TGTGCCACCAGCAGAGATCAAGAGACCCAGTACTTC.

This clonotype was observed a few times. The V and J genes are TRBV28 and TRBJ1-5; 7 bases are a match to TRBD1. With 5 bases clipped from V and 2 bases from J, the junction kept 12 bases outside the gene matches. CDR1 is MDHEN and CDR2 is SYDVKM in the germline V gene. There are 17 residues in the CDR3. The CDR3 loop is CASSVWDSERGNQPQHF. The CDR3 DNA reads TGTGCCAGCAGTGTCTGGGACAGTGAGAGAGGCAATCAGCCCCAGCATTTT.

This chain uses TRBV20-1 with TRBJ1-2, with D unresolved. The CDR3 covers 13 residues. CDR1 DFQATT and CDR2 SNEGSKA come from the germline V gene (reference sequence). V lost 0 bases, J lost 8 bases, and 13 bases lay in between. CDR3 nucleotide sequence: TGCAGTGCTAGAGAGAGCTCTTTTGGAGGCTACACCTTC. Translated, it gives CSARESSFGGYTF.

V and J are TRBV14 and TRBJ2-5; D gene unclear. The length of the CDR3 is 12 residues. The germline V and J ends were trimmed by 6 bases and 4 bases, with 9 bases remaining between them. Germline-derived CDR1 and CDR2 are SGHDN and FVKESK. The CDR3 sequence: CASSRVRETQYF. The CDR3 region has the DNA TGTGCCAGCAGTAGGGTACGAGAGACCCAGTACTTC.

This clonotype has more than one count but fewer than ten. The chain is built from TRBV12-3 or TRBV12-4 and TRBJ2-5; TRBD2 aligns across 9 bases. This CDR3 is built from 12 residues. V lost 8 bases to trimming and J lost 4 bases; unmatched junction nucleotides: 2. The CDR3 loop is CASRGGGETQYF. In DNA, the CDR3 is TGTGCCAGCCGCGGGGGGGGAGAGACCCAGTACTTC.

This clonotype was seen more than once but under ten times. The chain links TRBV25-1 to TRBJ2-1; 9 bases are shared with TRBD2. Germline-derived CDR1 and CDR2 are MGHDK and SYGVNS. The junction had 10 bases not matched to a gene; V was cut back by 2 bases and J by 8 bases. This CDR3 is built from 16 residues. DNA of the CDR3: TGTGCCAGCAGTGAACCGCGGGGACTAGCCGGTGATGAGCAGTTCTTC. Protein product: CASSEPRGLAGDEQFF.

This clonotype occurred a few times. CDR3: CSAGKTSLTGELFF. The CDR3 DNA reads TGCAGTGCTGGGAAGACTAGTCTCACCGGGGAGCTGTTTTTT. This rearrangement joins TRBV20-1 to TRBJ2-2, with D maybe TRBD2 (6 bases). CDR3 length: 14 residues. Trimming shortened V by 5 bases and J by 4 bases, and 14 bases separated the two germline ends. Germline lookup yields CDR1 DFQATT and CDR2 SNEGSKA (reference sequence).

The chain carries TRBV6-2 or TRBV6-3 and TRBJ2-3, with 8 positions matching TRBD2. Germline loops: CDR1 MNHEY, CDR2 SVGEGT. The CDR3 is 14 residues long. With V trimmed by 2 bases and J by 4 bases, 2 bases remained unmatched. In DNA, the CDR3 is TGTGCCAGCAGTTACCGAGCGGGAGCAGATACGCAGTATTTT. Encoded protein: CASSYRAGADTQYF.

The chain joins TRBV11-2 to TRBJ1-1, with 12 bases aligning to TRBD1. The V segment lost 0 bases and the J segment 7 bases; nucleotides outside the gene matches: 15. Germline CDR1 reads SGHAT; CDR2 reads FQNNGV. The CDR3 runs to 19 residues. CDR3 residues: CASSLEVGGGQGARFEAFF. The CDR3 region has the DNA TGTGCCAGCAGCTTAGAAGTTGGCGGGGGACAGGGGGCCCGGTTTGAAGCTTTCTTT.

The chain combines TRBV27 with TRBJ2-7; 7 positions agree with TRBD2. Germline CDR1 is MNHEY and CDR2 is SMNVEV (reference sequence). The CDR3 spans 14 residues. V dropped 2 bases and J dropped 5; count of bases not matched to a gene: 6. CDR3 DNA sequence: TGTGCCAGCAGTTTAGGGGGGAGGGCCAACGAGCAGTACTTC. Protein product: CASSLGGRANEQYF.

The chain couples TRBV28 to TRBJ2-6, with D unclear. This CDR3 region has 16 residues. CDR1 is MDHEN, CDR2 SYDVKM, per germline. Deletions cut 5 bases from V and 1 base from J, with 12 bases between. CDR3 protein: CASSPFQLSGANVLTF. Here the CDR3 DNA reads TGTGCCAGCAGTCCATTCCAGTTGTCTGGGGCCAACGTCCTGACTTTC.

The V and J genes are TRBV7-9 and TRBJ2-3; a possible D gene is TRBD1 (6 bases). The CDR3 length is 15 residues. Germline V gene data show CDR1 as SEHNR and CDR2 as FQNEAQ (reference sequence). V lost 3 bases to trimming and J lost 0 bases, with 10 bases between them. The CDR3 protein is CASSLRQASTDTQYF. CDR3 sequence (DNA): TGTGCCAGCAGCTTGAGACAGGCCAGCACAGATACGCAGTATTTT. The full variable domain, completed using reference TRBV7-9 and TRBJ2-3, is DTGVSQNPRHKITKRGQNVTFRCDPISEHNRLYWYRQTLGQGPEFLTYFQNEAQLEKSRLLSDRFSAERPKGSFSTLEIQRTEQGDSAMYLCASSLRQASTDTQYFGPGTRLTVL.

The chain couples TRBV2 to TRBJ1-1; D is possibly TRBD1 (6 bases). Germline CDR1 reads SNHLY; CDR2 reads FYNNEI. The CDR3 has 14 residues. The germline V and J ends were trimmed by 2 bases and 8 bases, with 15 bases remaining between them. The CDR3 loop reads CASSEQGPSPEAFF. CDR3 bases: TGTGCCAGCAGTGAACAGGGGCCGTCACCCGAAGCTTTCTTT.

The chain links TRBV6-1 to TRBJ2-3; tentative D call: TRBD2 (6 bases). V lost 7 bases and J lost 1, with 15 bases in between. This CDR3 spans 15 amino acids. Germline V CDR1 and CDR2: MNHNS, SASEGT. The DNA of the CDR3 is TGTGCCAGCACTCTTATGGGCGGGGGCACAGATACGCAGTATTTT. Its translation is CASTLMGGGTDTQYF.

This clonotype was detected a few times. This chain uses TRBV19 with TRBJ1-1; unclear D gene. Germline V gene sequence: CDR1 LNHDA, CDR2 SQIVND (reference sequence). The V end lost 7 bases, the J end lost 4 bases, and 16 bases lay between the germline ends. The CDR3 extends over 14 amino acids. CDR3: CASTDPARPTEAFF. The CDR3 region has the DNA TGTGCCAGTACGGACCCTGCCCGGCCCACTGAAGCTTTCTTT.

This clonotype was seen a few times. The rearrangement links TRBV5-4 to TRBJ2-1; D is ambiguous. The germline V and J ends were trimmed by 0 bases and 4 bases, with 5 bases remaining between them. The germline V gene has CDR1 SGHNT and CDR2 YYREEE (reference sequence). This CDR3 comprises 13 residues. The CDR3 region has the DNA TGTGCCAGCAGCTTGGCTCCGTACAATGAGCAGTTCTTC. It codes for CASSLAPYNEQFF.

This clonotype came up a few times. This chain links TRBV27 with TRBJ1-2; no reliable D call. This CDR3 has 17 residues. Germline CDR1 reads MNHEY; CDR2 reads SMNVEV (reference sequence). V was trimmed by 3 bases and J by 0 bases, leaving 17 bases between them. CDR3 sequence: CASSFSPSSTANYGYTF. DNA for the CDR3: TGTGCCAGCAGTTTCAGCCCGTCCTCAACCGCTAACTATGGCTACACCTTC.

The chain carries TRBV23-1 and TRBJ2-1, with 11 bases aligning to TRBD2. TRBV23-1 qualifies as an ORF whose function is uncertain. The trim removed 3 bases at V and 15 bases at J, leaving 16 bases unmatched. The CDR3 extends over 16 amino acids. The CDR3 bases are TGCGCCAGCAGTCACCCCCGGCTAGCGGGAGGCGATCCTATGTTCTTC. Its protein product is CASSHPRLAGGDPMFF.

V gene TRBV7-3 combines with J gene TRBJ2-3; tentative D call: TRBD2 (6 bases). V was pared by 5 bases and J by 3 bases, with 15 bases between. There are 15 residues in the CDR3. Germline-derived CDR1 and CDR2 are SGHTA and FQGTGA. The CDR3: CASSPPGRGTDTQYF. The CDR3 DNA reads TGTGCCAGCAGCCCCCCGGGCCGGGGGACAGATACGCAGTATTTT.

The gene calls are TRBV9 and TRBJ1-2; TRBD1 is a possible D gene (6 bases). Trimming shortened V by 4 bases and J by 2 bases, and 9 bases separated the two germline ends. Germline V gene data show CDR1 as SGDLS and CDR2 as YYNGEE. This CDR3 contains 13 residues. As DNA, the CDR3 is TGTGCCAGCAGCCCGGACAGAAACTATGGCTACACCTTC. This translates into CASSPDRNYGYTF.

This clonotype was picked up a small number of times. The CDR3 protein is CAISGRVGTEAFF. The CDR3 DNA follows: TGTGCCATCTCGGGGAGGGTGGGCACTGAAGCTTTCTTT. The chain recombines TRBV10-3 with TRBJ1-1; no definite D call. The CDR3 totals 13 residues. Trimming removed 8 bases from V and 4 bases from J, with 14 bases in between. Per the germline V gene, CDR1 is ENHRY and CDR2 is SYGVKD.

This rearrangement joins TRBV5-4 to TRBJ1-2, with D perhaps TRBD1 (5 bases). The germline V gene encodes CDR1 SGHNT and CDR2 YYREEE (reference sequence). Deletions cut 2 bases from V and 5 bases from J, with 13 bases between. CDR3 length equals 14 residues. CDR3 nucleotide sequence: TGTGCCAGCAGCTTAGTGGTGGGGACTTATGGCTACACCTTC. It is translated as CASSLVVGTYGYTF.

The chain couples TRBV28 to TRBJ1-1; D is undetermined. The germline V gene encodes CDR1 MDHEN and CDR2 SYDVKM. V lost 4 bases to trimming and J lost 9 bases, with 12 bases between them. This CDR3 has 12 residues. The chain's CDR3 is CASSSGRQKAFF. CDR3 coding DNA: TGTGCCAGCAGTTCCGGGCGACAAAAAGCTTTCTTT.

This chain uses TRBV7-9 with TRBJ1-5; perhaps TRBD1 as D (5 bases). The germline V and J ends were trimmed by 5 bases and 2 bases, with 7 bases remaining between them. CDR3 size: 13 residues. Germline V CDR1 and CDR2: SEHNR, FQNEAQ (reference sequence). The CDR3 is CASSPTGNQPQHF. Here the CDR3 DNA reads TGTGCCAGCAGCCCGACAGGCAATCAGCCCCAGCATTTT.

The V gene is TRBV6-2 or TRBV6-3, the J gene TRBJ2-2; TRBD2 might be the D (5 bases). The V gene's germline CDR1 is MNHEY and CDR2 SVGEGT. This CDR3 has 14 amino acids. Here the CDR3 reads CASRRGTNTGELFF. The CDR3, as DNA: TGTGCAAGCCGGAGAGGGACGAACACCGGGGAGCTGTTTTTT.

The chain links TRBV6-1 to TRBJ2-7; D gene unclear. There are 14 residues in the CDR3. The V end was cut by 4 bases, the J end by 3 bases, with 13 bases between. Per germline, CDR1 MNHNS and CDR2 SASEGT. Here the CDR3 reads CASSATLSNYEQYF. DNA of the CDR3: TGTGCCAGCAGTGCGACCTTGAGTAACTACGAGCAGTACTTC.

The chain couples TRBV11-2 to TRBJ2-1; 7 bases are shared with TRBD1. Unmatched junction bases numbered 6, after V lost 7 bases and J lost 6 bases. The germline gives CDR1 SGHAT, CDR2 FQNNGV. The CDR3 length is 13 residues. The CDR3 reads CASKEDRTNEQFF. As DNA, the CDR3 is TGTGCCAGCAAAGAGGACAGGACCAATGAGCAGTTCTTC.

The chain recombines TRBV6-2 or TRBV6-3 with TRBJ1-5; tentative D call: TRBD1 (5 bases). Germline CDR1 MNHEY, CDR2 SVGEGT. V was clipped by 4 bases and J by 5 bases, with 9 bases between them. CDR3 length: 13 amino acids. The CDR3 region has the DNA TGTGCCAGCAGTTTCATGGGGGATCAGCCCCAGCATTTT. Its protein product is CASSFMGDQPQHF.

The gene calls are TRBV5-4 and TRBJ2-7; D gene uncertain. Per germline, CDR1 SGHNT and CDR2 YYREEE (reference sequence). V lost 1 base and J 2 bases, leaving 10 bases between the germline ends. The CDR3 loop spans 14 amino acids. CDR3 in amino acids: CASSLWASTYEQYF. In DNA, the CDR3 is TGTGCCAGCAGCTTGTGGGCCAGTACCTACGAGCAGTACTTC.